Presented here are 24 T cell receptor beta chains from one specimen sequenced in a study of PD-1 blockade in classical Hodgkin lymphoma. The table came from immunoSEQ multiplex PCR; TCRdb's copy has only in-frame clones and leaves some out. The sample lists 25,000 to 30,000 clones, about 74% seen once, with around 2.3% in the top ten. There was relapse after autologous stem cell transplantation in every patient, and there was variation in brentuximab vedotin exposure. Thawed PBMCs yielded CD4+ T cells through magnetic negative selection. The specimen comprised CD4+ T cells from blood, sampled at baseline. The receptors derive from a human donor with classical Hodgkin lymphoma.

The chain couples TRBV6-1 to TRBJ2-5; D may be TRBD1 (5 bases). V was shortened by 2 bases and J by 7 bases, with 11 bases between the two germline ends. The CDR3 spans 13 residues. CDR1 and CDR2 from the germline V gene are MNHNS and SASEGT. The CDR3: CASSERQFGTQYF. The CDR3, as DNA: TGTGCCAGCAGTGAAAGACAGTTCGGGACCCAGTACTTC.

This clone was counted only a few times. The V and J genes are TRBV23-1 and TRBJ1-6; D perhaps matches TRBD1 (5 bases). TRBV23-1 is assigned to the ORF class and has an uncertain function. The V end lost 8 bases, the J end lost 4 bases, and 18 bases lay between the germline ends. CDR3 length: 16 amino acids. CDR3 in amino acids: CASAWGASCYNSPLHF. CDR3 nucleotide sequence: TGCGCCAGCGCGTGGGGCGCCTCCTGTTATAATTCACCCCTCCACTTT.

V gene TRBV27 combines with J gene TRBJ2-7, with TRBD1 matching over 7 bases. Germline V gene sequence: CDR1 MNHEY, CDR2 SMNVEV (reference sequence). V lost 7 bases, J lost 0 bases, and 9 bases stayed unmatched. The CDR3 has 15 residues. CDR3 sequence (DNA): TGTGCCAGCATTCTCCGGGACAGTAGCTCCTACGAGCAGTACTTC. Protein product: CASILRDSSSYEQYF.

This clone was picked up one time. The chain is built from TRBV19 and TRBJ1-2, with D unclear. The CDR3 has 14 amino acids. Per germline, CDR1 LNHDA and CDR2 SQIVND (reference sequence). The ends were cut back, 7 bases at V and 3 bases at J, with 15 bases in the middle. The CDR3 DNA sequence: TGTGCCAGTAAGGTCCGGGGATCGGACTATGGCTACACCTTC. Amino acid sequence: CASKVRGSDYGYTF.

This clone has only a few counts. V gene TRBV15 combines with J gene TRBJ1-2; TRBD1 is a possible D gene (6 bases). Per germline, CDR1 LNHNV and CDR2 YYDKDF (reference sequence). Trimming removed 5 bases at V and 3 bases at J, with 16 bases between. The CDR3 consists of 15 residues. The CDR3 sequence: CATSPVVRQDYGYTF. CDR3 in DNA: TGTGCCACCAGCCCCGTTGTGCGACAGGACTATGGCTACACCTTC.

V usage is TRBV4-1 and J usage is TRBJ2-7; TRBD1 aligns across 8 bases. CDR3 length: 16 residues. Germline V CDR1 and CDR2: MGHRA, YSYEKL. V was pared by 3 bases and J by 4 bases, with 11 bases of the junction left unmatched. The CDR3 region is CASSQFGDRGRYEQYF. In DNA form, the CDR3 reads TGCGCCAGCAGCCAGTTCGGAGACAGGGGAAGGTACGAGCAGTACTTC.

This clone was counted only a few times. The V call is TRBV5-1, the J call TRBJ1-2, with D possibly being TRBD1 (6 bases). This CDR3 has 13 amino acids. V was clipped by 5 bases and J by 4 bases, with 12 bases between them. Germline V gene sequence: CDR1 SGHRS, CDR2 YFSETQ. CDR3 region: CASRVEGGYGYTF. For the CDR3, the DNA is TGCGCCAGCAGAGTCGAGGGGGGCTATGGCTACACCTTC.

V and J are TRBV7-2 and TRBJ1-1; D not resolved. The CDR3 is made up of 14 amino acids. Looked up from germline, CDR1 is SGHTA and CDR2 is FQGNSA. V gave up 1 base and J gave up 1 base, with 7 bases separating them. The CDR3, as DNA: TGTGCCAGCAGCTTAGGGTTTCCGAACACTGAAGCTTTCTTT. Amino acids: CASSLGFPNTEAFF.

V and J are TRBV9 and TRBJ1-6, with 11 bases fitting TRBD1. The junction had 1 base not matched to a gene; V was cut back by 0 bases and J by 11 bases. Looked up from germline, CDR1 is SGDLS and CDR2 is YYNGEE. The CDR3 is 14 residues long. DNA of the CDR3: TGTGCCAGCAGCGTAGGGGACAGGGGGACACCCCTCCACTTT. This translates into CASSVGDRGTPLHF.

The chain uses TRBV11-2 and TRBJ2-7, with D maybe TRBD1 (5 bases). The CDR3 is 16 residues long. CDR1 SGHAT and CDR2 FQNNGV come from the germline V gene. Deletions cut 3 bases from V and 6 bases from J, with 21 bases between. The CDR3 bases are TGTGCCAGCAGCTTCGGCTTTGGGGCGTTCTCTGGCGAGCAGTACTTC. Its translation is CASSFGFGAFSGEQYF.

CDR3 region: CASSPDRNSYEQYF. CDR3 DNA: TGTGCCAGCAGCCCGGACAGAAACTCCTACGAGCAGTACTTC. The J gene is TRBJ2-7, the V gene TRBV7-3; tentative D call: TRBD1 (6 bases). Trimming cost V 5 bases and J 0 bases, with 11 bases left between them. The CDR3 covers 14 residues. Looked up from germline, CDR1 is SGHTA and CDR2 is FQGTGA.

In this sample, this clone turned up a few times. CDR3 in amino acids: CASSRGRMYEQYF. The CDR3 nucleotides read TGTGCCAGCAGCCGCGGGAGGATGTACGAGCAGTACTTC. This chain links TRBV7-3 with TRBJ2-7; 8 bases align to TRBD2. Germline CDR1 SGHTA, CDR2 FQGTGA. CDR3 length equals 13 residues. Losses at the gene ends were 5 bases for V and 4 bases for J; bases not matched to a gene: 4.

The genes are TRBV5-1 and TRBJ1-2, with 7 bases identical to TRBD1. Per the germline V gene, CDR1 is SGHRS and CDR2 is YFSETQ. V lost 5 bases, J lost 6 bases, and 7 bases stayed unmatched. The CDR3 sequence is 13 residues long. This CDR3 reads CASSFTGADGYTF. The CDR3 DNA sequence: TGCGCCAGCAGTTTCACAGGGGCGGATGGCTACACCTTC.

The count of this clone is one. This chain's CDR3 is CASSLRGDTSGNTIYF. CDR3 bases: TGCGCCAGCAGCTTGAGGGGGGATACCTCTGGAAACACCATATATTTT. This sequence joins TRBV5-1 and TRBJ1-3, with D perhaps TRBD1 (6 bases). V gave up 1 base and J gave up 0 bases, with 11 bases separating them. Germline loops: CDR1 SGHRS, CDR2 YFSETQ. This CDR3 is 16 amino acids long.

This clone was observed a single time. The chain uses TRBV23-1 and TRBJ1-1, with D unclear. TRBV23-1 is labeled an ORF, and its function is uncertain. This CDR3 comprises 13 residues. With 3 bases removed from V and 0 bases from J, the gap between germline ends came to 5 bases. The CDR3 DNA reads TGCGCCAGCAGTCAGCCCATGAACACTGAAGCTTTCTTT. It codes for CASSQPMNTEAFF.

This clone was counted only a few times. The chain is built from TRBV2 and TRBJ1-5; D call uncertain. Per germline, CDR1 SNHLY and CDR2 FYNNEI. This CDR3 spans 13 amino acids. Trimming cost V 6 bases and J 4 bases, with 10 bases left between them. As DNA, the CDR3 is TGTGCCAGCAGGGGAGACCCGAATCAGCCCCAGCATTTT. Its translation is CASRGDPNQPQHF.

CDR3 coding DNA: TGTGCCAGCAGCCCCAACACAGATACGCAGTATTTT. It specifies CASSPNTDTQYF. The chain combines TRBV9 with TRBJ2-3; D call uncertain. CDR3 length: 12 amino acids. Germline lookup yields CDR1 SGDLS and CDR2 YYNGEE. Trimming cost V 4 bases and J 2 bases, with 5 bases left between them.

The genes are TRBV4-2 and TRBJ2-5, with 9 nucleotides matching TRBD2. V trimming: 1 base; J trimming: 4 bases; junction bases outside the gene matches: 7. Looked up from germline, CDR1 is LGHNA and CDR2 is YNFKEQ. The length of the CDR3 is 16 residues. The CDR3 spells CASSQVLSGGGETQYF. The CDR3 nucleotides read TGTGCCAGCAGCCAAGTGCTTAGCGGGGGTGGAGAGACCCAGTACTTC.

This clone has a handful of counts. The V gene is TRBV9, the J gene TRBJ2-2; D perhaps matches TRBD2 (6 bases). The CDR3 is made up of 14 amino acids. Trimming pared 4 bases from V and 4 bases from J, leaving 11 bases between. Germline V gene lookup returns CDR1 SGDLS and CDR2 YYNGEE. The CDR3 spells CASSILSGTGELFF. CDR3 coding DNA: TGTGCCAGCAGCATACTTAGCGGCACCGGGGAGCTGTTTTTT.

There are a few counts of this clone. V gene TRBV7-9 combines with J gene TRBJ2-7; D uncertain. With 1 base removed from V and 6 bases from J, the gap between germline ends came to 13 bases. CDR3 size: 14 residues. Germline values: CDR1 SEHNR, CDR2 FQNEAQ (reference sequence). CDR3 sequence (DNA): TGTGCCAGCAGCTTAGGGACCTTTCCACCCGAGCAGTACTTC. Its translation is CASSLGTFPPEQYF.

This clone has a handful of counts. Compared with germline, one end of the junction differs, possibly owing to a read error. The gene calls are TRBV10-1 and TRBJ1-6; D gene uncertain. Germline CDR1 WNHNN, CDR2 SYGVQD (reference sequence). The CDR3 covers 11 residues. The CDR3 protein is CASSEVWVEGF. The CDR3 DNA is TGCGCCAGCAGTGAGGTTTGGGTAGAGGGCTTT.

The chain carries TRBV6-1 and TRBJ2-5, with D perhaps matching TRBD1 (6 bases). Looked up from germline, CDR1 is MNHNS and CDR2 is SASEGT. V shed 1 base and J shed 5 bases, with 14 bases lying between them. This CDR3 is 15 amino acids long. The CDR3 is CASSEGQAGAETQYF. In DNA form, the CDR3 reads TGTGCCAGCAGTGAAGGACAGGCAGGGGCTGAGACCCAGTACTTC.

The chain couples TRBV7-2 to TRBJ1-2, with a tentative D call TRBD1 (5 bases). The CDR3 length is 13 residues. CDR1 is SGHTA, CDR2 FQGNSA, per germline. The V gene lost 5 bases and the J gene lost 8 bases, with 15 bases spanning the gap. In DNA form, the CDR3 reads TGTGCCAGCAGCCCCCAGGGACCGAGAGGCTACACCTTC. Its protein is CASSPQGPRGYTF.

V gene TRBV30 combines with J gene TRBJ2-2; unclear D gene. The length of the CDR3 is 14 residues. Trimming took off 3 bases at V and 5 bases at J, with 13 bases between the two ends. CDR1 is GTSNPN and CDR2 is SVGIG in the germline V gene (reference sequence). CDR3 region: CAWRRIHTTGELFF. In DNA form, the CDR3 reads TGTGCCTGGAGGCGCATACATACGACCGGGGAGCTGTTTTTT.